This T cell receptor beta chain was captured in a study of T-cell memory formation after mild COVID-19. Regarding the study as a whole: Prior to infection, memory already included some responding clones, suggesting cross-reactive memory joined. Contracting clones localized mainly to CM and EM when CD4+ and mainly to EMRA when CD8+.

This clonotype came up many times. What it binds is not known. Germline CDR1 DFQATT, CDR2 SNEGSKA (reference sequence). Trimming shortened V by 0 bases and J by 0 bases, and 17 bases separated the two germline ends. This CDR3 spans 17 amino acids. Using constant-segment primers, 5'RACE produced TCR alpha and TCR beta cDNA libraries carrying sample barcodes and UMIs. TCRdb re-called the 5' RACE reads through MiXCR, storing one row per CDR3 protein. Found here are under 250,000 distinct CDR3 sequences, 9.4% of them singletons; the top ten hold 22%. The J gene is TRBJ1-2, the V gene TRBV20-1; D remains unclear. The clonotype was recovered from a man aged 18 to 29 who had mild COVID-19 (a few samples of this study predate the infection). Cell type and time point are not known. Sequenced: PBMCs or a T cell subset sorted from them (not recorded which). The CDR3 sequence: CSARDRTIPLANYGYTF. The CDR3 coding sequence is TGCAGTGCTAGAGATCGGACCATACCCCTTGCTAACTATGGCTACACCTTC.